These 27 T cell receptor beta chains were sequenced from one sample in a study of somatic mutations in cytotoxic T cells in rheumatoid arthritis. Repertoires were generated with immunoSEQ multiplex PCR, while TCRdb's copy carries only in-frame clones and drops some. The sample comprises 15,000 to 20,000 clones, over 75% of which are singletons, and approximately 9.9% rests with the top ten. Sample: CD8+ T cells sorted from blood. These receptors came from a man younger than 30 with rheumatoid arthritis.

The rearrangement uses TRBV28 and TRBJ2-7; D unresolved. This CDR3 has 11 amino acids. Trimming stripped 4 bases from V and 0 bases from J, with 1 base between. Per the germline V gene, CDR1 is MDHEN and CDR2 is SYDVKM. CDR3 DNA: TGTGCCAGCAGTTACTCCTACGAGCAGTACTTC. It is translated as CASSYSYEQYF.

CDR3 residues: CASSQVARLDYEQYF. The CDR3, as DNA: TGCGCCAGCAGCCAAGTGGCCCGCCTGGACTACGAGCAGTACTTC. V gene TRBV4-1 combines with J gene TRBJ2-7, with unresolved D. The V gene lost 1 base and the J gene lost 3 bases, with 13 bases spanning the gap. The CDR3 covers 15 residues. Per germline, CDR1 MGHRA and CDR2 YSYEKL.

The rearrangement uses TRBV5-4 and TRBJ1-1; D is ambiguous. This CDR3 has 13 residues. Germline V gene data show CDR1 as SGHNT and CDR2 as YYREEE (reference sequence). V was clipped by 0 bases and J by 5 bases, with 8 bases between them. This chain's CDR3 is CASSLAGTTEAFF. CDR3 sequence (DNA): TGTGCCAGCAGCTTGGCGGGTACGACTGAAGCTTTCTTT.

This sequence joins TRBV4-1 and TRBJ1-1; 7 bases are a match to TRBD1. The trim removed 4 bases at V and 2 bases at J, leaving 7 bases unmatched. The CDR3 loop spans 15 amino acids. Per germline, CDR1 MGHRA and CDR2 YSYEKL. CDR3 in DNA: TGCGCCAGCAGCCCTGTAGACAGGGTAAACACTGAAGCTTTCTTT. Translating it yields CASSPVDRVNTEAFF.

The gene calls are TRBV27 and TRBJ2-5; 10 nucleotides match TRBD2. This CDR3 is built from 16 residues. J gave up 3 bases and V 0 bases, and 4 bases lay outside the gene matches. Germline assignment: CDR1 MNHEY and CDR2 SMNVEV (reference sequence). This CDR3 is CASSLSIGLAEETQYF. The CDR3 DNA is TGTGCCAGCAGTTTATCAATAGGACTAGCGGAAGAGACCCAGTACTTC.

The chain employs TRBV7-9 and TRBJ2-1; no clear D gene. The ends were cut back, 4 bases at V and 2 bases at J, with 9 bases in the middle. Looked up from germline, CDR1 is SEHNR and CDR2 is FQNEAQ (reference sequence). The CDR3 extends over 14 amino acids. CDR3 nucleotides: TGTGCCAGCAGCTACCCGGCGCCCTACAATGAGCAGTTCTTC. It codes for CASSYPAPYNEQFF.

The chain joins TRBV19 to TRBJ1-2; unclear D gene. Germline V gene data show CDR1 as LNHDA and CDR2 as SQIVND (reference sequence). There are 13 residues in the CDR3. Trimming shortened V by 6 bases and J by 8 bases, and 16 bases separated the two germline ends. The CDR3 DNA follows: TGTGCCAGTAGCCAACCGATCTCTGGGGGCTACACCTTC. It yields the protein CASSQPISGGYTF.

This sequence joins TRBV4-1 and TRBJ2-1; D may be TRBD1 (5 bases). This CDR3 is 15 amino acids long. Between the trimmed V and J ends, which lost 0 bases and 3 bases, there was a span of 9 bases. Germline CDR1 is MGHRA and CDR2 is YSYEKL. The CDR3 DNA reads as TGCGCCAGCAGCCAAGACGGCACAGGCTACAATGAGCAGTTCTTC. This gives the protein CASSQDGTGYNEQFF.

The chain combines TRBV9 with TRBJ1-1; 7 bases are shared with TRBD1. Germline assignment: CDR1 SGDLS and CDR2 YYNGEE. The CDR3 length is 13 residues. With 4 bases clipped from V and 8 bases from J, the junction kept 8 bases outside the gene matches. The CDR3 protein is CASSPRQGKEAFF. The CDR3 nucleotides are TGTGCCAGCAGCCCAAGACAGGGTAAGGAAGCTTTCTTT.

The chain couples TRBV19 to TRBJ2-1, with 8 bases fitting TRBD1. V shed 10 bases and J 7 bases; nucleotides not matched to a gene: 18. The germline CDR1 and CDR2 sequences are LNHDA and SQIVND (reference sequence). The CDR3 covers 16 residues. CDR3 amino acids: CATHGAGTGILNEQFF. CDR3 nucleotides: TGTGCCACCCATGGGGCCGGGACAGGAATTTTGAATGAGCAGTTCTTC. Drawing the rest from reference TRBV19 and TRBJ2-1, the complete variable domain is DGGITQSPKYLFRKEGQNVTLSCEQNLNHDAMYWYRQDPGQGLRLIYYSQIVNDFQKGDIAEGYSVSREKKESFPLTVTSAQKNPTAFYLCATHGAGTGILNEQFFGPGTRLTVL.

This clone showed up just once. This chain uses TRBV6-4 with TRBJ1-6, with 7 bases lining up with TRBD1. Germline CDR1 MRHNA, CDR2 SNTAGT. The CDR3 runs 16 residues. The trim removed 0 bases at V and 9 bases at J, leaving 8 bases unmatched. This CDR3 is CASSDSGSGGGSPLHF. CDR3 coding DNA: TGTGCCAGCAGTGACTCGGGGTCAGGGGGTGGTTCACCCCTCCACTTT.

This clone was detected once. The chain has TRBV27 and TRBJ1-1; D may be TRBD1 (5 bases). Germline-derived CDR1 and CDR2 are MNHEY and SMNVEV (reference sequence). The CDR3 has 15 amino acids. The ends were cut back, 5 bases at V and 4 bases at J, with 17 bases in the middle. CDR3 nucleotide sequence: TGTGCCAGCAGTCTCATGGGGCGGGTGACCACTGAAGCTTTCTTT. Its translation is CASSLMGRVTTEAFF.

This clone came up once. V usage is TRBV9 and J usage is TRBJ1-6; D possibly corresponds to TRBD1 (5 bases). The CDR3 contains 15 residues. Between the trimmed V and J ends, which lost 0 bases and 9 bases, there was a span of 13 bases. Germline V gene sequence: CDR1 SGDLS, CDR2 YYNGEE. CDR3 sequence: CASSVGVGESSPLHF. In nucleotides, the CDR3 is TGTGCCAGCAGCGTAGGGGTAGGGGAGTCTTCACCCCTCCACTTT.

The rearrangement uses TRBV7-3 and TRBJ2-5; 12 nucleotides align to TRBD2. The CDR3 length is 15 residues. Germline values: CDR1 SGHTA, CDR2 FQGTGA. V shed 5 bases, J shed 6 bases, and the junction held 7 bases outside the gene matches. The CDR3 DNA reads TGTGCCAGCAGCACGACTAGCGGGGGAACGAAGACCCAGTACTTC. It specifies CASSTTSGGTKTQYF.

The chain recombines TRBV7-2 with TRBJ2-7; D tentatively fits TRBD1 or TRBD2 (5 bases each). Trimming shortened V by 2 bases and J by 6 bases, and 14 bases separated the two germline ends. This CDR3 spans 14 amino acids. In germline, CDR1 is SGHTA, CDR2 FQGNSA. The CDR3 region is CASSLRGAVIEQYF. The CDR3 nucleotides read TGTGCCAGCAGCTTAAGAGGGGCGGTGATCGAGCAGTACTTC.

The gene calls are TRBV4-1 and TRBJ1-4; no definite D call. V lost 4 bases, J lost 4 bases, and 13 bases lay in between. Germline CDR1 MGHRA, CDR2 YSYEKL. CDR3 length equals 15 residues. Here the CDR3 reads CASSPPTNFNEKLFF. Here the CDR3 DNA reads TGCGCCAGCAGCCCCCCGACGAATTTTAATGAAAAACTGTTTTTT.

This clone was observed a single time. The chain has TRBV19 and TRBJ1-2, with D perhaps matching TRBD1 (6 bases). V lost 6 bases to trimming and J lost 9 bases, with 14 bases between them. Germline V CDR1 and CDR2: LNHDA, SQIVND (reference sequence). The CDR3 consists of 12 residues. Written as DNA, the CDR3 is TGTGCCAGTAGCCTTTACAGGGATAGCTACACCTTC. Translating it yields CASSLYRDSYTF.

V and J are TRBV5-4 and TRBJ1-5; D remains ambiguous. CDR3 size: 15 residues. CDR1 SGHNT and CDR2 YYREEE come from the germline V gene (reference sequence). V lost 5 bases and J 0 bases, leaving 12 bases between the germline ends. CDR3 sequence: CASRRRQDSNQPQHF. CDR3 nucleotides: TGTGCCAGCAGGCGTAGGCAAGATAGCAATCAGCCCCAGCATTTT.

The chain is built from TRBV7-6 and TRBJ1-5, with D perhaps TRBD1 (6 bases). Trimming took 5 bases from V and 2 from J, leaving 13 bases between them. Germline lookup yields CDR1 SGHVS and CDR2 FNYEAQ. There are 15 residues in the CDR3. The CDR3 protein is CASSPEGGRNQPQHF. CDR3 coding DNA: TGTGCCAGCAGCCCCGAGGGGGGACGCAATCAGCCCCAGCATTTT.

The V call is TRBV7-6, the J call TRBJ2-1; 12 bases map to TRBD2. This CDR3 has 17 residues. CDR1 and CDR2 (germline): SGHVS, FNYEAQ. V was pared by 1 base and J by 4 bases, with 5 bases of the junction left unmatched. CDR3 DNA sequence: TGTGCCAGCAGCTTAGATCCTAGCGGGGGGGGGTACAATGAGCAGTTCTTC. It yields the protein CASSLDPSGGGYNEQFF. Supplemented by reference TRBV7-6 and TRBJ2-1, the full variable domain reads GAGVSQSPRYKVTKRGQDVALRCDPISGHVSLYWYRQALGQGPEFLTYFNYEAQQDKSGLPNDRFSAERPEGSISTLTIQRTEQRDSAMYRCASSLDPSGGGYNEQFFGPGTRLTVL.

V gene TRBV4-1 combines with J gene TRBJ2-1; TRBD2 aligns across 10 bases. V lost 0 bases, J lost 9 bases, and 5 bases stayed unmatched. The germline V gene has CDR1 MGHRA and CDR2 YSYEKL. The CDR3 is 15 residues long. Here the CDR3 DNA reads TGCGCCAGCAGCCAAGAAGGGGGACTAGCGAGTGAGCAGTTCTTC. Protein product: CASSQEGGLASEQFF.

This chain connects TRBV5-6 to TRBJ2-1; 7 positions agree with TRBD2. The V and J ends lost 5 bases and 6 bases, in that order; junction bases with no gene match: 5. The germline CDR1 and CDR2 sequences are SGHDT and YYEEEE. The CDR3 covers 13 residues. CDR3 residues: CASSFGTTNEQFF. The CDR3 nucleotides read TGTGCCAGCAGTTTCGGGACTACCAATGAGCAGTTCTTC.

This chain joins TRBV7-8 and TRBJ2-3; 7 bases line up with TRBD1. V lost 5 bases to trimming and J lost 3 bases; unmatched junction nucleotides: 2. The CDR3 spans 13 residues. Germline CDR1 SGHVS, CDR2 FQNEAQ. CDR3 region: CASSRDRTDTQYF. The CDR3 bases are TGTGCCAGCAGCCGGGACAGAACAGATACGCAGTATTTT.

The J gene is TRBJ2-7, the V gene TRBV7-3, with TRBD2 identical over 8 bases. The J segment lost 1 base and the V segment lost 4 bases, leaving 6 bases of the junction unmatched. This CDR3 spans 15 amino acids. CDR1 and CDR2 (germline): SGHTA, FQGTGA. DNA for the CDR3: TGTGCCAGCAGCTCACTAGCGGATCCTTCCTACGAGCAGTACTTC. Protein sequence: CASSSLADPSYEQYF. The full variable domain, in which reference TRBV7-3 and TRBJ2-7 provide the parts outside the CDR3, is GAGVSQTPSNKVTEKGKYVELRCDPISGHTALYWYRQSLGQGPEFLIYFQGTGAADDSGLPNDRFFAVRPEGSVSTLKIQRTERGDSAVYLCASSSLADPSYEQYFGPGTRLTVT.

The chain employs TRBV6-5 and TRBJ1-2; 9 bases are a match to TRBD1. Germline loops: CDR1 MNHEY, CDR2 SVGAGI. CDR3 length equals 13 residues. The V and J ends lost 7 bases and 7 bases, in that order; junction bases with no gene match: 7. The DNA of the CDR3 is TGTGCCAGCAAGACACAGGGGGCAGGTGGCTACACCTTC. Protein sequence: CASKTQGAGGYTF.

CDR3 coding DNA: TGTGCCAGCAGCTTACCAGGACGTGAAAAACTGTTTTTT. This gives the protein CASSLPGREKLFF. J is TRBJ1-4 and V is TRBV7-8; D gene ambiguous. V lost 2 bases to trimming and J lost 7 bases, with 8 bases between them. CDR3 length: 13 residues. The germline gives CDR1 SGHVS, CDR2 FQNEAQ.

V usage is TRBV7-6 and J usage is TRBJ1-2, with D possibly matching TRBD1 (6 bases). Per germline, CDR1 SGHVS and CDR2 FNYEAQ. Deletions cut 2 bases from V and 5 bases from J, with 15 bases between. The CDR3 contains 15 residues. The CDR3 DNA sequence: TGTGCCAGCAGCTTATTATCAGGGGCGTATTATGGCTACACCTTC. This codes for CASSLLSGAYYGYTF.